The T cell receptor (beta chain) described here comes from a study of blood T cell repertoires in COVID-19. Study in general: The samples span acute and convalescent COVID-19 from the United States, Italy and Spain.

This clone was found a few times. Produced via immunoSEQ multiplex PCR; TCRdb's table is partial and in-frame only. The sample has around 240,000 clones, around 80% seen once. The CDR3 contains 15 residues. The J segment lost 4 bases and the V segment lost 4 bases, leaving 6 bases of the junction unmatched. Per the germline V gene, CDR1 is SGHRS and CDR2 is YFSETQ. The TCR originated in an elderly woman with acute or convalescent COVID-19. The sample consisted of peripheral blood. This chain connects TRBV5-1 to TRBJ2-1, with 9 bases matching TRBD1. The CDR3 sequence is CASSTHRGQYNEQFF. In nucleotides, the CDR3 is TGCGCCAGCAGCACCCACAGGGGGCAATACAATGAGCAGTTCTTC.